Listed below are T cell receptor beta chains from one sample, sequenced in a study of blood T cell repertoires in COVID-19. Libraries were prepared by immunoSEQ multiplex PCR; TCRdb keeps only in-frame clonotypes and omits some of them. Here the sample spans roughly 250,000 clones, about 88% being singletons. Sequencing was done on a sample of peripheral blood. Receptor source: a woman between 35 and 50 years old who had recovered from COVID-19. CDR3s include the opening cysteine and the closing phenylalanine or tryptophan. D genes are given only for firm matches. Clone size is not always given. Where it is, it says once, few, many or a class for expanded clones.

J: TRBJ2-7; size: .; V: TRBV11-2; D: .; DNA: TGTGCCAGCAGCTCAAACCGGGACTTCTATTACGAGCAGTACTTC; CDR3: CASSSNRDFYYEQYF
J: TRBJ2-2; size: .; V: TRBV4-2; D: TRBD2; DNA: TGTGCCAGCAGCCCCCGAGGTAGCGGGAAGAACACCGGGGAGCTGTTTTTT; CDR3: CASSPRGSGKNTGELFF
J: TRBJ1-2; size: once; V: TRBV28; D: TRBD1; DNA: TGTGCCAGCAGTCCGATTCTCCCAGGGGGCTATGGCTACACCTTC; CDR3: CASSPILPGGYGYTF
J: TRBJ1-2; size: .; V: TRBV7-2; D: .; DNA: TGTGCCAGCAGCTTAACGGGGGACTATGGCTACACCTTC; CDR3: CASSLTGDYGYTF
J: TRBJ1-6; size: .; V: TRBV6-5; D: .; DNA: TGTGCCAGCAGTTACTCGAGTTTATCGAATTCACCCCTCCACTTT; CDR3: CASSYSSLSNSPLHF
J: TRBJ1-5; size: .; V: TRBV7-8; D: .; DNA: TGTGCCAGCAGCGGCCGAGGGAGCAATCAGCCCCAGCATTTT; CDR3: CASSGRGSNQPQHF
J: TRBJ1-3; size: .; V: TRBV11-3; D: TRBD1; DNA: TGTGCCAGCAGGTTAACGGGACAGGGGATTGAAAACACCATATATTTT; CDR3: CASRLTGQGIENTIYF
J: TRBJ1-2; size: .; V: TRBV23-1; D: TRBD1; DNA: TGCGCCAGCAGTCAATCGCGGGGAAAGGGACAGGGAAGGGGCTACACCTTC; CDR3: CASSQSRGKGQGRGYTF
J: TRBJ2-5; size: .; V: TRBV4-2; D: TRBD2; DNA: TGTGCCAGCAGCCAAGCCACTAGCGGGGGCCAAGAGACCCAGTACTTC; CDR3: CASSQATSGGQETQYF
J: TRBJ2-7; size: .; V: TRBV19; D: TRBD2; DNA: TGTGCCAGTAGTATTTGGGGAGCGGGGGACTCCGAGCAGTACTTC; CDR3: CASSIWGAGDSEQYF
J: TRBJ1-3; size: .; V: TRBV27; D: .; DNA: TGTGCCAGCAGGGGCACAGGATCTGGAAACACCATATATTTT; CDR3: CASRGTGSGNTIYF
J: TRBJ2-7; size: .; V: TRBV11-2; D: TRBD2; DNA: TGTGCCAGCAGCTTAGCTAGCGGGGGGAGCTCCTACGAGCAGTACTTC; CDR3: CASSLASGGSSYEQYF
J: TRBJ2-7; size: .; V: TRBV11-2; D: TRBD2; DNA: TGTGCCAGCAGCTTAGTCGAGCGGGAGAACCCCTACGAGCAGTACTTC; CDR3: CASSLVERENPYEQYF